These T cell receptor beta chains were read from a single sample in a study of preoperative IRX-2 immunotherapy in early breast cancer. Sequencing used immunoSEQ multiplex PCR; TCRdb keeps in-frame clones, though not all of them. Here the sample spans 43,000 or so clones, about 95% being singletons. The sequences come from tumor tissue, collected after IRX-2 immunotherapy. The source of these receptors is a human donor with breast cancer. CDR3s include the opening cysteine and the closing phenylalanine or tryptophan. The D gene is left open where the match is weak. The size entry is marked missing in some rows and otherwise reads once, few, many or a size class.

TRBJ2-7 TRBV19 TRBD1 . TGTGCCAGTAGTATAGGGACAGGGGGCGAGCAGTACTTC CASSIGTGGEQYF
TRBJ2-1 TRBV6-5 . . TGTGCCAGCAGTCGACGGGGGTCATACAATGAGCAGTTCTTC CASSRRGSYNEQFF
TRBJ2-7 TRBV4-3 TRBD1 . TGCGCCAGCAGCCACTACCGGGACAGCTACGAGCAGTACTTC CASSHYRDSYEQYF
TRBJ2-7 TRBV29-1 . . TGCAGCGTTGAAGTTTTCGGATACGAGCAGTACTTC CSVEVFGYEQYF
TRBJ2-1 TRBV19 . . TGTGCCAGTGCCTCGGCCAATGAGCAGTTCTTC CASASANEQFF
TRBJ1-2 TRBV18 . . TGTGCCAGCTCACCACGCGAGGGTGGCTACACCTTC CASSPREGGYTF
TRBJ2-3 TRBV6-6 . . TGTGCCTGCGGCGGGGCGGCAGATACGCAGTATTTT CACGGAADTQYF
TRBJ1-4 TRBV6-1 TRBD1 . TGTGCCAGCAGTGCAGAGAGAGCGACAGGGGGTTTCTCTAACGAAAAACTGTTTTTT CASSAERATGGFSNEKLFF
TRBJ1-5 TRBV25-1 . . TGTGCCAGCAGACAGAATAGCAATCAGCCCCAGCATTTT CASRQNSNQPQHF
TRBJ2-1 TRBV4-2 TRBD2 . TGTGCCAGCAGCCAAGTAGCTAGCGGGGGGGCTATCCCCTCCTACAATGAGCAGTTCTTC CASSQVASGGAIPSYNEQFF
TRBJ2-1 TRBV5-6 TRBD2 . TGTGCCAGCAGCTTGGCGTCTAGCGGGGACAATGAGCAGTTCTTC CASSLASSGDNEQFF
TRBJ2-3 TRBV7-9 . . TGTGCCAGCAGCTTAGTCCCAGATACGCAGTATTTT CASSLVPDTQYF
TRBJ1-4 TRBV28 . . TGTGCCAGCAGTTTATCGACTAATGAAAAACTGTTTTTT CASSLSTNEKLFF
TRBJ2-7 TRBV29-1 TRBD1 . TGCAGCGTTCAGGGGGGACAGGGGATGCCGTCCTACGAGCAGTACTTC CSVQGGQGMPSYEQYF
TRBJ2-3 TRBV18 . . TGTGCCAGCTCACCACCCCTCGGGGACACAGATACGCAGTATTTT CASSPPLGDTDTQYF
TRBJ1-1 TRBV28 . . TGTGCCAGCAGTCAAGAGGGGGGCCCGAACACTGAAGCTTTCTTT CASSQEGGPNTEAFF
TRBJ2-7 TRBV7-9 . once TGTGCCAGCACCCACCGCTACGAGCAGTACTTC CASTHRYEQYF
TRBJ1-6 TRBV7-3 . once TGTGCCAGCGCTGCGAGGGCGAGCTCCTATAATTCACCCCTCCACTTT CASAARASSYNSPLHF